This T cell receptor (beta chain) was recorded in a study of OX40 agonist ivuxolimab in advanced cancers. About the research overall: Patients undergoing dose escalation presented with hepatocellular carcinoma, melanoma, renal cell or head and neck cancer. Three patients, one with hepatocellular carcinoma and two with cutaneous melanoma, achieved partial responses.

TCRdb's table, derived via immunoSEQ multiplex PCR, lists solely in-frame clones and lacks some. The sample consists of some 35,000 clones, approximately 80% of them appearing once. The CDR3 length is 13 residues. The germline V gene has CDR1 KGHSH and CDR2 LQKENI. V was shortened by 1 base and J by 2 bases, with 6 bases between the two germline ends. As for this clone: Antigen unknown.

Whole-study results and caveats: More expanded clones were found, on average, in CD8+ than in CD4+ T cells. Normalized T-cell clonal expansion was also low in some nonresponders.

Here the sequenced sample was CD4+ or CD8+ T cells sorted from blood, taken in a trial of the OX40 agonist ivuxolimab. The V call is TRBV18, the J call TRBJ2-7; D is perhaps TRBD1 (5 bases). The source of this sequence is an adult with an advanced solid tumor such as melanoma, head and neck, liver or kidney cancer. The CDR3 is CASSPQGTYEQYF. DNA for the CDR3: TGTGCCAGCTCACCACAGGGGACCTACGAGCAGTACTTC.